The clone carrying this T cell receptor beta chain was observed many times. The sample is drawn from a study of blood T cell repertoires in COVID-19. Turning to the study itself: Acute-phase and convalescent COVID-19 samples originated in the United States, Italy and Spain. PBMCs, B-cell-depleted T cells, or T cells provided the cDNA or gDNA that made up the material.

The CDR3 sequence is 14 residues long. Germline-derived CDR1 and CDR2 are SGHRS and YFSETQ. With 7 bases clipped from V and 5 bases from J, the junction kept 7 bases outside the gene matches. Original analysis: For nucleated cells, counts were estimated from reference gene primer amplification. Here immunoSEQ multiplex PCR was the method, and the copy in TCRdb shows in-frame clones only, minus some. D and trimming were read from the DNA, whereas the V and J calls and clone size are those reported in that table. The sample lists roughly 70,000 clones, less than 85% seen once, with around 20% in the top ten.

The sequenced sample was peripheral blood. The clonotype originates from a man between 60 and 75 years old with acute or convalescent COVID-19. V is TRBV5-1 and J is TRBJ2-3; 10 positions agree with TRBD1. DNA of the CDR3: TGCGCCAGCTGTATTGACAGGGGGCAAGATACGCAGTATTTT. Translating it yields CASCIDRGQDTQYF.